The 27 T cell receptor beta chains below were found in one sample sequenced in a study of T-cell memory formation after mild COVID-19. TCRdb reprocessed the 5' RACE reads via MiXCR and lists one record per CDR3 protein. The repertoire holds 350,000 to 500,000 distinct CDR3 sequences, with more than 15% as singletons. Sequencing input: PBMCs or a T cell subset sorted from them (not recorded which). The receptors here all came from a man in his late teens or twenties who had mild COVID-19 (a few samples of this study predate the infection). Cell type and time point are not known.

This clonotype was counted between two and nine times. The V call is TRBV9, the J call TRBJ2-7; D remains unclear. This CDR3 has 14 residues. Trimming removed 4 bases from V and 6 bases from J, with 17 bases in between. CDR1 SGDLS and CDR2 YYNGEE come from the germline V gene. The CDR3 is CASSPTLSSGEQYV. Here the CDR3 DNA reads TGTGCCAGCAGCCCCACTCTAAGTTCGGGCGAGCAGTACGTC.

This clonotype was counted between two and nine times. The V gene is TRBV25-1, the J gene TRBJ2-7; the D is unclear. V lost 1 base and J lost 3, with 10 bases in between. From germline, CDR1 is MGHDK and CDR2 SYGVNS. This CDR3 region has 14 residues. The CDR3 loop reads CASSESGLVYEQYF. The CDR3, as DNA: TGTGCCAGCAGTGAATCTGGCCTAGTCTACGAGCAGTACTTC.

The sample holds a few counts of this clonotype. The chain combines TRBV29-1 with TRBJ2-3; D is uncertain. The CDR3 loop spans 10 amino acids. Germline V gives CDR1 SQVTM, CDR2 ANQGSEA. V lost 4 bases, J lost 10 bases, and 9 bases lay in between. The CDR3 DNA reads TGCAGCGTTGGAAGTATGGCGCAGTATTTT. Protein sequence: CSVGSMAQYF.

CDR3 nucleotides: TGTGCCAGCACCCAGGGACTAGCGGGGGGAGATGAGCAGTTCTTC. Protein: CASTQGLAGGDEQFF. This sequence joins TRBV12-3 or TRBV12-4 and TRBJ2-1; 15 nucleotides agree with TRBD2. V lost 7 bases to trimming and J lost 8 bases; unmatched junction nucleotides: 6. The CDR3 contains 15 residues.

This clonotype was recorded many times. J is TRBJ2-1 and V is TRBV11-2, with 10 bases identical to TRBD2. Germline CDR1 is SGHAT and CDR2 is FQNNGV. This CDR3 is built from 20 residues. Germline trimming cut 1 base from V and 0 bases from J; bases unmatched to any gene: 12. The CDR3: CASSLGAGLAGDTSYNEQFF. The CDR3 nucleotides are TGTGCCAGCAGCTTAGGGGCAGGGCTAGCGGGGGACACCTCCTACAATGAGCAGTTCTTC. The entire variable domain, with the rest obtained from reference TRBV11-2 and TRBJ2-1, is as follows: EAGVAQSPRYKIIEKRQSVAFWCNPISGHATLYWYQQILGQGPKLLIQFQNNGVVDDSQLPKDRFSAERLKGVDSTLKIQPAKLEDSAVYLCASSLGAGLAGDTSYNEQFFGPGTRLTVL.

J is TRBJ1-6 and V is TRBV20-1, with D unresolved. Germline V CDR1 and CDR2: DFQATT, SNEGSKA (reference sequence). The germline V and J ends were trimmed by 3 bases and 11 bases, with 14 bases remaining between them. CDR3 length: 13 amino acids. The CDR3 DNA follows: TGCAGTGCTAGGAGCGGGTTAATGACACCCCTCCACTTT. Translation gives CSARSGLMTPLHF.

The chain has TRBV4-1 and TRBJ2-7, with TRBD1 matching over 7 bases. Germline-derived CDR1 and CDR2 are MGHRA and YSYEKL. Germline trimming cut 1 base from V and 3 bases from J; bases unmatched to any gene: 6. This CDR3 contains 15 residues. The CDR3 DNA is TGCGCCAGCAGCCAAGGGCCGACAGGGAACTACGAGCAGTACTTC. Its protein is CASSQGPTGNYEQYF.

This chain connects TRBV5-1 to TRBJ2-4, with 9 bases that match TRBD1. Germline-derived CDR1 and CDR2 are SGHRS and YFSETQ. V gave up 4 bases and J gave up 15 bases; unmatched junction bases: 23. This CDR3 region has 17 residues. In DNA form, the CDR3 reads TGCGCCAGCAGCCCCTGGGCCCAGGACAGGGGTGACCGGGGGCGGTACTTC. Translated, it gives CASSPWAQDRGDRGRYF.

The sample holds a few counts of this clonotype. The V call is TRBV24-1, the J call TRBJ1-2; D might be TRBD1 (5 bases). V was clipped by 6 bases and J by 7 bases, with 11 bases between them. This CDR3 has 12 amino acids. CDR1 and CDR2 (germline): KGHDR, SFDVKD. The CDR3 coding sequence is TGTGCCACCAGTCGCCAGGGTTTTGGCTACACCTTC. It yields the protein CATSRQGFGYTF.

This clonotype has at least ten counts. The V and J genes are TRBV27 and TRBJ2-5; D ambiguous. Trimming took 4 bases from V and 7 from J, leaving 7 bases between them. The germline CDR1 and CDR2 sequences are MNHEY and SMNVEV (reference sequence). CDR3 length: 11 amino acids. The CDR3 DNA sequence: TGTGCCAGCAGTTCCCTTGGGACCCAGTACTTC. It is translated as CASSSLGTQYF.

This clonotype showed up just a few times. V is TRBV3-1 and J is TRBJ2-5; perhaps D is TRBD1 or TRBD2 (5 bases each). The germline V gene has CDR1 LGHDT and CDR2 YNNKEL (reference sequence). Trimming removed 1 base from V and 5 bases from J, with 8 bases in between. This CDR3 is 13 amino acids long. The DNA for the CDR3 is TGTGCCAGCAGCCAAGTTGAGGGGGAGACCCAGTACTTC. Protein: CASSQVEGETQYF.

CDR3 amino acids: CASSPLVPAGTNYGYTF. CDR3 nucleotide sequence: TGTGCCAGCTCACCACTTGTCCCGGCGGGGACTAACTATGGCTACACCTTC. This chain links TRBV18 with TRBJ1-2; no definite D call. CDR3 length: 17 residues. Germline lookup yields CDR1 KGHSH and CDR2 LQKENI. V lost 1 base and J lost 0, with 15 bases in between.

The chain uses TRBV7-7 and TRBJ2-5; possible D gene TRBD1, 6 bases. Trimming shortened V by 1 base and J by 4 bases, and 10 bases separated the two germline ends. Germline loops: CDR1 SSHAT, CDR2 FNYEAQ (reference sequence). CDR3 size: 14 residues. In nucleotides, the CDR3 is TGTGCCAGCAGCTTAGGAGGACAGTTAGAGACCCAGTACTTC. Translating gives CASSLGGQLETQYF.

This chain links TRBV5-1 with TRBJ2-1, with D possibly TRBD1 on 6 matching bases. Germline CDR1 reads SGHRS; CDR2 reads YFSETQ. The CDR3 is made up of 15 amino acids. Trimming pared 2 bases from V and 4 bases from J, leaving 13 bases between. CDR3 sequence: CASSFTQGLYNEQFF. For the CDR3, the DNA is TGCGCCAGCAGCTTCACTCAGGGGCTTTACAATGAGCAGTTCTTC.

The chain uses TRBV29-1 and TRBJ2-7; 9 bases align to TRBD1. CDR1 is SQVTM, CDR2 ANQGSEA, per germline. The junction had 7 bases not matched to a gene; V was cut back by 4 bases and J by 6 bases. The CDR3 consists of 13 residues. The CDR3 loop reads CSVARDRASEQYV. The CDR3 bases are TGCAGCGTTGCCCGGGACAGGGCCTCCGAGCAGTACGTC.

This chain joins TRBV27 and TRBJ2-5; the D is unclear. Per the germline V gene, CDR1 is MNHEY and CDR2 is SMNVEV (reference sequence). The V gene lost 6 bases and the J gene lost 5 bases, with 13 bases spanning the gap. CDR3 length: 13 residues. The chain's CDR3 is CASRPLGEETQYF. The CDR3, as DNA: TGTGCCAGCAGACCCCTAGGCGAGGAGACCCAGTACTTC.

This chain uses TRBV2 with TRBJ1-5; 9 bases map to TRBD1. V gave up 10 bases and J gave up 5 bases; unmatched junction bases: 6. Germline assignment: CDR1 SNHLY and CDR2 FYNNEI. This CDR3 contains 13 residues. The chain's CDR3 is CATQGQGYQPQHF. Written as DNA, the CDR3 is TGTGCCACCCAGGGACAGGGTTATCAGCCCCAGCATTTT.

J is TRBJ2-5 and V is TRBV7-9; tentatively, D is TRBD2 (5 bases). Deletions cut 5 bases from V and 5 bases from J, with 15 bases between. Germline V CDR1 and CDR2: SEHNR, FQNEAQ (reference sequence). The CDR3 is 14 residues long. The CDR3 nucleotides are TGTGCCAGCAGCCCTGCCGGGAACCCGGAGACCCAGTACTTC. This translates into CASSPAGNPETQYF.

This clonotype was found a few times. The V gene is TRBV6-5, the J gene TRBJ2-1; weak D call: TRBD2 (7 bases). CDR1 is MNHEY and CDR2 is SVGAGI in the germline V gene. V lost 6 bases, J lost 5 bases, and 20 bases lay in between. This CDR3 region has 16 residues. The CDR3 DNA sequence: TGTGCCAGCAGCTATGGACCCCGGGGGGCAAACAATGAGCAGTTCTTC. As protein: CASSYGPRGANNEQFF.

The V and J genes are TRBV11-2 and TRBJ2-3; 7 bases are a match to TRBD2. The CDR3 is made up of 17 amino acids. The V segment lost 5 bases and the J segment 5 bases; nucleotides outside the gene matches: 16. Germline CDR1 is SGHAT and CDR2 is FQNNGV. CDR3 amino acids: CASSPSRFGGIGDTQYF. The CDR3 DNA is TGTGCCAGCAGCCCTTCGAGGTTCGGGGGGATAGGAGATACGCAGTATTTT.

This chain connects TRBV9 to TRBJ2-5; 10 positions match TRBD2. The CDR3 contains 15 residues. J gave up 5 bases and V 2 bases, and 6 bases lay outside the gene matches. Looked up from germline, CDR1 is SGDLS and CDR2 is YYNGEE. The CDR3: CASSVERGGFETQYF. The CDR3 DNA is TGTGCCAGCAGCGTGGAGCGGGGGGGCTTTGAGACCCAGTACTTC.

This clonotype turned up a few times. The V and J genes are TRBV24-1 and TRBJ1-2, with D uncertain. This CDR3 has 11 residues. Trimming took 9 bases from V and 7 from J, leaving 11 bases between them. CDR1 and CDR2 (germline): KGHDR, SFDVKD. The chain's CDR3 is CATGNVLGYTF. The CDR3 DNA sequence: TGTGCCACCGGCAATGTCCTTGGCTACACCTTC.

Details on this clonotype: The junction departs from the called germline gene at one end, perhaps through a read error. The V call is TRBV7-2, the J call TRBJ1-5; 8 bases map to TRBD1. In germline, CDR1 is SGHTA, CDR2 FQGNSA. The CDR3 sequence is 14 residues long. The DNA of the CDR3 is TGTGCCAGCAGCGACCACAGGGGGGAACAGCCCCAGCATTTC. It translates to CASSDHRGEQPQHF.

The chain joins TRBV5-4 to TRBJ1-2, with 8 bases aligning to TRBD1. V dropped 4 bases and J dropped 4; count of bases not matched to a gene: 9. The CDR3 contains 15 residues. Germline assignment: CDR1 SGHNT and CDR2 YYREEE (reference sequence). CDR3 region: CASSLGDRQRYGYTF. CDR3 coding DNA: TGTGCCAGCAGCCTAGGGGACAGGCAACGCTATGGCTACACCTTC.

This clonotype was seen only a few times. This chain joins TRBV7-6 and TRBJ2-2; the D gene could be TRBD1 or TRBD2 (5 bases each). There are 13 residues in the CDR3. CDR1 is SGHVS, CDR2 FNYEAQ, per germline. Trimming took 3 bases from V and 8 from J, leaving 10 bases between them. The CDR3 protein is CASSFGTAGELFF. The CDR3 coding sequence is TGTGCCAGCAGCTTTGGGACCGCTGGGGAGCTGTTTTTT.

The rearrangement links TRBV12-5 to TRBJ2-5; D perhaps matches TRBD2 (6 bases). Germline CDR1 LGHNT, CDR2 FRNRAP. This CDR3 is built from 16 residues. Between the trimmed V and J ends, which lost 4 bases and 4 bases, there was a span of 19 bases. CDR3 residues: CASGYGLRGVGETQYF. The CDR3 DNA sequence: TGTGCTAGTGGTTACGGTTTGCGGGGAGTTGGAGAGACCCAGTACTTC.

This clonotype was seen a few times. The J gene is TRBJ1-2, the V gene TRBV6-2 or TRBV6-3, with a possible D match to TRBD1 (6 bases). V gave up 6 bases and J gave up 8 bases, with 22 bases separating them. The germline gives CDR1 MNHEY, CDR2 SVGEGT. CDR3 length: 15 amino acids. Here the CDR3 reads CASRDEGVDRRGYTF. In DNA, the CDR3 is TGTGCCAGCAGGGACGAGGGCGTAGACAGGAGGGGCTACACCTTC.